The 5 T cell receptor beta chains in this list originate from one sample, sequenced in a study of cytomegalovirus exposure and HLA in healthy donors. 60 Vbeta and 13 Jbeta primers were used in PCR. Data came from immunoSEQ multiplex PCR; TCRdb stores just in-frame clones and leaves some out. The data show 140,000 or so clones, approximately 68% seen once. Sequencing used PBMCs. The receptors were gathered from a man in his sixties in good health and CMV-seronegative.

This clone was counted once. In DNA form, the CDR3 reads TGTGCCAGCAGTGTGGGACAGCAAGAGACCCAGTACTTC. Translated: CASSVGQQETQYF. This chain connects TRBV27 to TRBJ2-5; TRBD1 matches at 7 bases. This CDR3 comprises 13 residues. The germline CDR1 and CDR2 sequences are MNHEY and SMNVEV (reference sequence). The V and J ends lost 5 bases and 2 bases, in that order; junction bases with no gene match: 2.

The chain employs TRBV5-1 and TRBJ2-7, with D perhaps TRBD2 (7 bases). Germline V gives CDR1 SGHRS, CDR2 YFSETQ. CDR3 length equals 14 residues. Trimming took 8 bases from V and 1 from J, leaving 16 bases between them. CDR3 in amino acids: CASSGLDRSYEQYF. CDR3 in DNA: TGCGCCAGTTCCGGACTAGACAGGTCCTACGAGCAGTACTTC.

The rearrangement joins TRBV11-2 to TRBJ1-1, with 12 bases matching TRBD1. Trimming took 3 bases from V and 4 from J; bases not matched to a gene: 6. Germline V gene data show CDR1 as SGHAT and CDR2 as FQNNGV. This CDR3 is 16 amino acids long. CDR3 amino acids: CASSFRDRGRSTEAFF. CDR3 nucleotide sequence: TGTGCCAGCAGCTTCCGGGACAGGGGGCGTAGCACTGAAGCTTTCTTT.

The sample holds a few counts of this clone. This chain connects TRBV5-3 to TRBJ1-1; perhaps TRBD1 as D (5 bases). TRBV5-3 is placed among ORFs of uncertain function. This CDR3 region has 19 residues. The germline V and J ends were trimmed by 0 bases and 0 bases, with 21 bases remaining between them. The CDR3 reads CARSLAPPDSVRMNTEAFF. The CDR3, as DNA: TGTGCCAGAAGCTTGGCCCCACCAGACAGCGTCAGAATGAACACTGAAGCTTTCTTT.

This clone turned up a few times. V gene TRBV28 combines with J gene TRBJ1-2; 10 positions match TRBD1. Germline V gene data show CDR1 as MDHEN and CDR2 as SYDVKM. This CDR3 comprises 16 residues. J was trimmed by 2 bases and V by 5 bases; bases with no gene match: 8. The CDR3 loop is CASSRTGGEGNYGYTF. CDR3 nucleotides: TGTGCCAGCAGTCGGACAGGGGGAGAAGGCAACTATGGCTACACCTTC.